This entry lists 9 T cell receptor beta chains sequenced from one sample in a study of cytomegalovirus exposure and HLA in healthy donors. The PCR used 60 Vbeta and 13 Jbeta primers. TCRdb's copy holds only in-frame clones and misses some; the assay was immunoSEQ multiplex PCR. Counted here are around 63,000 clones, roughly 80% occurring once; the ten biggest clones make up roughly 3%. Sequencing used PBMCs. The receptors shown here come from a woman in her thirties in good health and CMV-seronegative.

The chain recombines TRBV9 with TRBJ2-3; 10 bases map to TRBD2. There are 15 residues in the CDR3. In germline, CDR1 is SGDLS, CDR2 YYNGEE. After removal of 3 bases from V and 7 bases from J, the junction contained 8 bases not matched to a gene. The CDR3 is CASSGSGGAANTQYF. The CDR3 DNA is TGTGCCAGCAGCGGGAGCGGGGGGGCCGCGAATACGCAGTATTTT.

This clone was recorded a few times. The V gene is TRBV2, the J gene TRBJ1-2, with TRBD1 identical over 7 bases. J was trimmed by 4 bases and V by 4 bases; bases with no gene match: 3. This CDR3 contains 13 residues. CDR1 and CDR2 (germline): SNHLY, FYNNEI. CDR3 bases: TGTGCCAGCAGTGGACGGGACAGCTATGGCTACACCTTC. Amino acids: CASSGRDSYGYTF. Full variable domain (rest looked up from reference TRBV2 and TRBJ1-2): EPEVTQTPSHQVTQMGQEVILRCVPISNHLYFYWYRQILGQKVEFLVSFYNNEISEKSEIFDDQFSVERPDGSNFTLKIRSTKLEDSAMYFCASSGRDSYGYTFGSGTRLTVV.

The chain links TRBV7-2 to TRBJ2-2; possibly TRBD1 for D (6 bases). Germline values: CDR1 SGHTA, CDR2 FQGNSA. The CDR3 is 14 residues long. Trimming removed 3 bases from V and 7 bases from J, with 12 bases in between. For the CDR3, the DNA is TGTGCCAGCAGCTTCGACAGGAGAGGCGGGGAGCTGTTTTTT. Amino acid sequence: CASSFDRRGGELFF.

The chain uses TRBV5-1 and TRBJ2-5; TRBD2 agrees at 9 bases. The CDR3 consists of 15 residues. J lost 5 bases, V lost 4 bases, and 9 bases had no gene match. Germline V gene data show CDR1 as SGHRS and CDR2 as YFSETQ. CDR3 DNA: TGCGCCAGCAGCGCCTTAGCGGGAGTGCTGGAGACCCAGTACTTC. Protein: CASSALAGVLETQYF.

The chain combines TRBV6-1 with TRBJ1-1; no clear D gene. The germline gives CDR1 MNHNS, CDR2 SASEGT. The CDR3 sequence is 13 residues long. The germline V and J ends were trimmed by 3 bases and 4 bases, with 9 bases remaining between them. In DNA form, the CDR3 reads TGTGCCAGCAGTGAGCTGACTAGCACTGAAGCTTTCTTT. It codes for CASSELTSTEAFF.

V and J are TRBV19 and TRBJ2-3; a weak D match, TRBD2 (5 bases). V gave up 1 base and J gave up 0 bases, with 11 bases separating them. CDR1 is LNHDA and CDR2 is SQIVND in the germline V gene (reference sequence). The CDR3 sequence is 16 residues long. The CDR3 region has the DNA TGTGCCAGTAGTATAGCTAGCCCTCCTAGCACAGATACGCAGTATTTT. Translated, it gives CASSIASPPSTDTQYF.

CDR3 nucleotide sequence: TGTGCCAGCAGCTCGTCCGGGGTTTTAGGAGAAAAACTGTTTTTT. Its translation: CASSSSGVLGEKLFF. The V and J genes are TRBV5-8 and TRBJ1-4; D is uncertain. V was pared by 3 bases and J by 8 bases, with 17 bases between. Germline loops: CDR1 SGHTS, CDR2 YDEGEE. The CDR3 is 15 residues long. The full variable domain, with the rest looked up from reference TRBV5-8 and TRBJ1-4, is EAGVTQSPTHLIKTRGQQATLRCSPISGHTSVYWYQQALGLGLQFLLWYDEGEERNRGNFPPRFSGRQFPNYSSELNVNALELEDSALYLCASSSSGVLGEKLFFGSGTQLSVL.

The chain has TRBV19 and TRBJ2-5, with 14 bases fitting TRBD2. The germline gives CDR1 LNHDA, CDR2 SQIVND (reference sequence). V lost 3 bases and J lost 5; bases outside the gene matches: 11. This CDR3 comprises 18 residues. CDR3: CASSIVVTSGGAGETQYF. Written as DNA, the CDR3 is TGTGCCAGTAGTATCGTTGTGACTAGCGGGGGGGCTGGGGAGACCCAGTACTTC. Full variable domain (rest looked up from reference TRBV19 and TRBJ2-5): DGGITQSPKYLFRKEGQNVTLSCEQNLNHDAMYWYRQDPGQGLRLIYYSQIVNDFQKGDIAEGYSVSREKKESFPLTVTSAQKNPTAFYLCASSIVVTSGGAGETQYFGPGTRLLVL.

V is TRBV30 and J is TRBJ1-2; D is perhaps TRBD1 (6 bases). Germline CDR1 reads GTSNPN; CDR2 reads SVGIG (reference sequence). The V and J ends lost 6 bases and 2 bases respectively, with 19 bases between them. The CDR3 totals 15 residues. CDR3 nucleotides: TGTGCCTGCCCCCAGCCTCGGCAGGGGAACTATGGCTACACCTTC. Translated, it gives CACPQPRQGNYGYTF.